Shown below are 22 T cell receptor beta chains from a single sample sequenced in a study of cytomegalovirus exposure and HLA in healthy donors. Both 60 Vbeta primers and 13 Jbeta primers went into the PCR. Data came from immunoSEQ multiplex PCR; TCRdb stores just in-frame clones and leaves some out. The table has about 160,000 clones, roughly 85% seen once; the top ten hold more than 2%. Specimen: PBMCs. Source of these receptors: a man between 18 and 35 years old in good health and CMV-seropositive.

The chain joins TRBV11-3 to TRBJ2-3, with 7 bases that match TRBD2. With 1 base clipped from V and 5 bases from J, the junction kept 9 bases outside the gene matches. Germline V gives CDR1 SGHNT, CDR2 YENEEA. The CDR3 consists of 16 residues. Here the CDR3 reads CASSLGGGGVEDTQYF. CDR3 DNA: TGTGCCAGCAGCTTAGGGGGTGGGGGGGTTGAAGATACGCAGTATTTT. Full variable domain (remainder filled in from reference TRBV11-3 and TRBJ2-3): EAGVVQSPRYKIIEKKQPVAFWCNPISGHNTLYWYLQNLGQGPELLIRYENEEAVDDSQLPKDRFSAERLKGVDSTLKIQPAELGDSAVYLCASSLGGGGVEDTQYFGPGTRLTVL.

The rearrangement links TRBV7-9 to TRBJ2-7, with 9 bases that match TRBD1. CDR1 is SEHNR, CDR2 FQNEAQ, per germline (reference sequence). This CDR3 is built from 15 residues. V was clipped by 5 bases and J by 6 bases; unmatched bases: 11. The CDR3 bases are TGTGCCAGCAGCGAATCCGGGACAGGGTTTTCCGAGCAGTACTTC. It is translated as CASSESGTGFSEQYF.

The chain has TRBV6-5 and TRBJ1-3, with 9 nucleotides matching TRBD1. In germline, CDR1 is MNHEY, CDR2 SVGAGI. The CDR3 consists of 14 residues. V lost 5 bases, J lost 4 bases, and 3 bases stayed unmatched. The CDR3 DNA sequence: TGTGCCAGCAGTCGGGACAGGGAGGGAAACACCATATATTTT. Translated: CASSRDREGNTIYF.

This clone was observed a single time. The chain recombines TRBV28 with TRBJ1-1; 8 bases agree with TRBD1. CDR3 length equals 15 residues. Trimming removed 3 bases from V and 1 base from J; junction bases left unmatched: 4. Germline-derived CDR1 and CDR2 are MDHEN and SYDVKM. The CDR3 loop is CASSLPGTGNTEAFF. For the CDR3, the DNA is TGTGCCAGCAGTTTGCCCGGGACAGGGAACACTGAAGCTTTCTTT.

This chain joins TRBV7-9 and TRBJ2-5; 10 nucleotides agree with TRBD1. The CDR3 totals 16 residues. Trimming removed 7 bases from V and 2 bases from J; junction bases left unmatched: 10. Per the germline V gene, CDR1 is SEHNR and CDR2 is FQNEAQ (reference sequence). The CDR3 loop reads CASTSGQGGAQETQYF. As DNA, the CDR3 is TGTGCCAGCACCTCCGGACAGGGGGGGGCGCAAGAGACCCAGTACTTC.

This chain connects TRBV2 to TRBJ1-3; the D gene is possibly TRBD1 (6 bases). This CDR3 comprises 19 residues. Trimming left V 7 bases short and J 1 base short, with 26 bases between. Germline assignment: CDR1 SNHLY and CDR2 FYNNEI. As DNA, the CDR3 is TGTGCCAGCAACCCCAGGTCGACAGGATATTCTAGGTCTGGAAACACCATATATTTT. Its protein product is CASNPRSTGYSRSGNTIYF.

This chain connects TRBV5-6 to TRBJ2-2; 11 nucleotides match TRBD1. Germline V lookup: CDR1 SGHDT, CDR2 YYEEEE. The CDR3 consists of 16 residues. Trimming at V came to 4 bases and at J to 4 bases, leaving 6 bases not matched to a gene. Here the CDR3 DNA reads TGTGCCAGCAGCCGGGGGACAGGGGGTATCACCGGGGAGCTGTTTTTT. As protein: CASSRGTGGITGELFF.

The rearrangement links TRBV15 to TRBJ1-4; D possibly corresponds to TRBD1 (5 bases). This CDR3 is 16 amino acids long. V dropped 2 bases and J dropped 4 bases, with 14 bases sitting between them. Looked up from germline, CDR1 is LNHNV and CDR2 is YYDKDF (reference sequence). CDR3 DNA sequence: TGTGCCACCAGCAGATCCCAGGGTAGAGGTAATGAAAAACTGTTTTTT. Encoded protein: CATSRSQGRGNEKLFF.

The chain uses TRBV7-2 and TRBJ2-5; TRBD2 agrees at 9 bases. V shed 3 bases, J shed 5 bases, and the junction held 4 bases outside the gene matches. Germline CDR1 reads SGHTA; CDR2 reads FQGNSA. This CDR3 is built from 14 residues. The CDR3 reads CASSFGGGAETQYF. The CDR3 DNA is TGTGCCAGCAGCTTCGGCGGGGGGGCGGAGACCCAGTACTTC.

This clone was detected a few times. CDR3 sequence reads: CASSPQGSGGPFPYNEQFF. For the CDR3, the DNA is TGCGCCAGCAGCCCCCAAGGTAGCGGGGGCCCGTTCCCCTACAATGAGCAGTTCTTC. V is TRBV4-3 and J is TRBJ2-1, with TRBD2 identical over 9 bases. This CDR3 is 19 amino acids long. Losses at the gene ends were 4 bases for V and 2 bases for J; bases not matched to a gene: 15. CDR1 LGHNA and CDR2 YSLEER come from the germline V gene.

The rearrangement uses TRBV30 and TRBJ2-1; 8 positions agree with TRBD2. The CDR3 is 12 residues long. Germline CDR1 is GTSNPN and CDR2 is SVGIG (reference sequence). V lost 3 bases, J lost 15 bases, and 10 bases stayed unmatched. CDR3 in DNA: TGTGCCTGGAGGCCAACGGGGGGGCTCCCGTTCTTC. It translates to CAWRPTGGLPFF.

V gene TRBV7-2 combines with J gene TRBJ1-1; D not certain. Germline CDR1 reads SGHTA; CDR2 reads FQGNSA. The V gene lost 4 bases and the J gene lost 6 bases, with 15 bases spanning the gap. The CDR3 has 14 amino acids. The CDR3, as DNA: TGTGCCAGCAGCTACGGACGGGAGATCCCTGAAGCTTTCTTT. Translating it yields CASSYGREIPEAFF.

This sequence joins TRBV4-1 and TRBJ2-3; TRBD2 is a possible D gene (6 bases). This CDR3 is built from 15 residues. CDR1 is MGHRA, CDR2 YSYEKL, per germline. The V and J ends lost 1 base and 0 bases respectively, with 8 bases between them. CDR3 nucleotide sequence: TGCGCCAGCAGCCAAGCGGGACTTAGCACAGATACGCAGTATTTT. It yields the protein CASSQAGLSTDTQYF.

The V gene is TRBV5-1, the J gene TRBJ2-5; 8 bases fit TRBD2. This CDR3 region has 16 residues. Trimming removed 0 bases from V and 5 bases from J; junction bases left unmatched: 9. Germline V gene sequence: CDR1 SGHRS, CDR2 YFSETQ. CDR3 sequence reads: CASSLVSGAVRETQYF. The CDR3 nucleotides are TGCGCCAGCAGCTTGGTTAGCGGGGCCGTCCGGGAGACCCAGTACTTC. The full variable domain, with the rest looked up from reference TRBV5-1 and TRBJ2-5, is KAGVTQTPRYLIKTRGQQVTLSCSPISGHRSVSWYQQTPGQGLQFLFEYFSETQRNKGNFPGRFSGRQFSNSRSEMNVSTLELGDSALYLCASSLVSGAVRETQYFGPGTRLLVL.

J is TRBJ2-1 and V is TRBV4-1, with a possible D match to TRBD2 (5 bases). This CDR3 is built from 15 residues. Trimming pared 4 bases from V and 2 bases from J, leaving 12 bases between. CDR1 and CDR2 (germline): MGHRA, YSYEKL. The CDR3 sequence is CASSPGAGAYNEQFF. In DNA form, the CDR3 reads TGCGCCAGCAGCCCCGGCGCCGGGGCCTACAATGAGCAGTTCTTC.

CDR3 nucleotides: TGTGCCAGCAGCTTAGATGGACTGGGGGGGCCAGGAGATACGCAGTATTTT. Its translation: CASSLDGLGGPGDTQYF. The chain employs TRBV11-2 and TRBJ2-3; D possibly corresponds to TRBD2 (7 bases). Germline V gene lookup returns CDR1 SGHAT and CDR2 FQNNGV. The CDR3 length is 17 residues. V lost 0 bases to trimming and J lost 5 bases, with 18 bases between them.

This chain uses TRBV25-1 with TRBJ2-3; 7 nucleotides match TRBD1. Germline V gene lookup returns CDR1 MGHDK and CDR2 SYGVNS. The CDR3 extends over 16 amino acids. The ends lost 2 bases at V and 0 bases at J; junction bases unmatched: 5. The CDR3 nucleotides are TGTGCCAGCAGTGAACATACAGGGGCTAGCACAGATACGCAGTATTTT. Translated: CASSEHTGASTDTQYF. Supplemented by reference TRBV25-1 and TRBJ2-3, the full variable domain reads EADIYQTPRYLVIGTGKKITLECSQTMGHDKMYWYQQDPGMELHLIHYSYGVNSTEKGDLSSESTVSRIRTEHFPLTLESARPSHTSQYLCASSEHTGASTDTQYFGPGTRLTVL.

The V and J genes are TRBV4-1 and TRBJ2-7; tentatively, D is TRBD1 (7 bases). V lost 0 bases and J 3 bases, leaving 21 bases between the germline ends. CDR1 MGHRA and CDR2 YSYEKL come from the germline V gene. The CDR3 is 18 residues long. The CDR3 here is CASSQDTQPGGPHYEQYF. The CDR3 region has the DNA TGCGCCAGCAGCCAAGATACTCAACCAGGGGGGCCCCACTACGAGCAGTACTTC.

V and J are TRBV5-1 and TRBJ2-7; D not certain. CDR3 size: 14 residues. CDR1 and CDR2 from the germline V gene are SGHRS and YFSETQ. V lost 1 base to trimming and J lost 0 bases, with 8 bases between them. The CDR3 spells CASSLFGSSYEQYF. CDR3 DNA sequence: TGCGCCAGCAGCTTGTTTGGCAGCTCCTACGAGCAGTACTTC.

The gene calls are TRBV4-1 and TRBJ2-7; D is perhaps TRBD2 (6 bases). Germline V gene sequence: CDR1 MGHRA, CDR2 YSYEKL. V was pared by 3 bases and J by 1 base, with 10 bases between. This CDR3 region has 14 residues. CDR3 in amino acids: CASSHPAGSYEQYF. Here the CDR3 DNA reads TGCGCCAGCAGCCATCCCGCGGGGTCCTACGAGCAGTACTTC.

This chain connects TRBV7-2 to TRBJ1-1; D is perhaps TRBD1 (5 bases). Germline V gene sequence: CDR1 SGHTA, CDR2 FQGNSA. The ends were cut back, 4 bases at V and 7 bases at J, with 10 bases in the middle. The CDR3 consists of 12 residues. In DNA, the CDR3 is TGTGCCAGCAGCTGGTCGGGGGGTGAAGCTTTCTTT. Translated: CASSWSGGEAFF.

J is TRBJ2-3 and V is TRBV4-1; perhaps TRBD2 as D (6 bases). The V end lost 3 bases, the J end lost 2 bases, and 12 bases lay between the germline ends. The CDR3 consists of 15 residues. Germline V gene data show CDR1 as MGHRA and CDR2 as YSYEKL. Here the CDR3 reads CASSHIWTNTDTQYF. CDR3 in DNA: TGCGCCAGCAGCCACATTTGGACTAACACAGATACGCAGTATTTT.